The TCR beta chain under discussion was sequenced for a study of T-cell reconstitution after alpha-beta-depleted transplantation in children. Notes on the study in general: As was reported, about two months after transplant, alpha-beta T cells came from several hundred expanded graft clones. A year had passed since transplant, and T-cell counts and diversity by then came mostly from newly produced T cells. Day-60 TCRbeta diversity that was high in some patients was derived from surviving recipient T cells and thymic progenitors.

Library preparation (for TCRbeta) was performed with unique molecular identifiers. TCRdb used MiXCR to reprocess the PCR reads, holding one entry per CDR3 protein. Of about a million distinct CDR3 sequences in the sample, about 29% were seen once. There are 13 residues in the CDR3. Germline assignment: CDR1 MNHEY and CDR2 SMNVEV (reference sequence). The V end lost 2 bases, the J end lost 6 bases, and 8 bases lay between the germline ends. This clonotype was seen more than once but under ten times. What it binds is not known. This clonotype was sampled from a boy in the first two years of life who had a stem cell transplant for SCID, so the T cells may come from the graft donor. The genes are TRBV27 and TRBJ1-5; no definite D call. Sequenced here: PBMCs, mostly from graft donor cells, sampled 360 days after TCRalphabeta/CD19-depleted stem cell transplant. CDR3 nucleotides: TGTGCCAGCAGTTTACAGACGGGTCAGCCCCAGCATTTT. Amino acid sequence: CASSLQTGQPQHF.